This T cell receptor beta chain came from a study of CD4 T cells in relation to SARS-CoV-2 and coronaviruses. Trimming removed 6 bases from V and 3 bases from J, with 8 bases in between. CDR1 is SNHLY, CDR2 FYNNEI, per germline. The CDR3 runs 13 residues. The unexposed donors gave CD4+ T cells in about 2010-2019, prior to COVID-19. Study outcomes and limitations: Culture-expanded clones reflect memory recall rather than primary priming during culture. Samples before the pandemic and after infection were not matched within any donor.

Worth noting for this clone: The antigen is undetermined.

Generated by immunoSEQ multiplex PCR, the TCRdb table keeps only in-frame clones and is missing some. This table has tens of thousands of clones, more than 80% appearing once. This clonotype was sampled from a human donor in good health. Sample: naive CD4+ T cells from PBMCs. The subset is: naive CD4+ T cells isolated by negative enrichment. The chain combines TRBV2 with TRBJ2-2, with D possibly matching TRBD2 (5 bases). CDR3 protein: CASRARDTGELFF. The CDR3 nucleotides are TGTGCCAGCAGGGCGCGGGACACCGGGGAGCTGTTTTTT. The variable domain in full, completed from reference TRBV2 and TRBJ2-2, reads EPEVTQTPSHQVTQMGQEVILRCVPISNHLYFYWYRQILGQKVEFLVSFYNNEISEKSEIFDDQFSVERPDGSNFTLKIRSTKLEDSAMYFCASRARDTGELFFGEGSRLTVL.